This T cell receptor (beta chain) derives from a study of T-cell reconstitution after alpha-beta-depleted transplantation in children. Findings and limits, study-wide: Newly produced T cells mostly provided counts and TCRbeta diversity after one year, as hyperexpanded clones declined. TCRbeta diversity was high at day 60 in some patients (a result of surviving recipient T cells and thymic progenitors). About two months after transplant, alpha-beta T cells reportedly came from several hundred expanded graft clones.

As regards this clonotype: Its antigen is as yet unknown.

This CDR3 has 17 amino acids. Unique molecular identifiers featured in how the TCRbeta library was prepared. TCRdb redid the calling of the PCR reads with MiXCR, one entry per CDR3 protein. The repertoire holds around 200,000 distinct CDR3 sequences, roughly 11% seen once, with 28% in the top ten. The chain has TRBV21-1 and TRBJ2-1; TRBD2 was called by the table and not checked on the DNA. TRBV21-1 is a pseudogene locus. Sequenced here: PBMCs, sampled before TCRalphabeta/CD19-depleted stem cell transplant. The clonotype originates from a child younger than two with acute myeloid leukemia, due to receive a stem cell transplant. CDR3 protein: CASSKETSGGTYNEQFF. The CDR3 DNA reads TGTGCCAGCAGCAAAGAGACTAGCGGGGGAACCTACAATGAGCAGTTCTTC.